This TCR beta chain was profiled in a study of blood T cell repertoires in COVID-19. Study-wide context: Samples representing acute and convalescent COVID-19 were sourced from the United States, Italy and Spain. Nucleic acid was either cDNA or gDNA, and it came from T cells, B-cell-depleted T cells, or PBMCs.

Germline V gives CDR1 ENHRY, CDR2 SYGVKD. With 4 bases clipped from V and 3 bases from J, the junction kept 3 bases outside the gene matches. This CDR3 comprises 13 residues. Profiling relied on immunoSEQ multiplex PCR, and the TCRdb table lists in-frame clones only, not all of them. The sample holds 300,000 or so clones, about nine tenths seen once. The sequence derives from a woman in her 30s with COVID-19, enrolled during active disease. Sequencing was performed on peripheral blood. This chain links TRBV10-3 with TRBJ2-7, with 7 bases aligning to TRBD2. CDR3 residues: CAISGRTSYEQYF. CDR3 DNA: TGTGCCATCAGTGGAAGGACTAGCTACGAGCAGTACTTC.